This TCR beta chain was observed in a study of blood T cell repertoires in COVID-19. Trimming took 7 bases from V and 5 from J; bases not matched to a gene: 8. The CDR3 extends over 14 amino acids. CDR1 GTSNPN and CDR2 SVGIG come from the germline V gene (reference sequence). Data came from immunoSEQ multiplex PCR; TCRdb stores just in-frame clones and leaves some out. The table shows about 36,000 clones, with roughly 80% occurring only once. V usage is TRBV30 and J usage is TRBJ1-2; TRBD1 agrees at 12 bases. This receptor was taken from a human donor in a cohort sampled during active COVID-19. The sequencing input was peripheral blood. The CDR3 DNA is TGTGCCTCCGGGACAGGGGGCGCAGGATATGGCTACACCTTC. This gives the protein CASGTGGAGYGYTF.